Below, 4 T cell receptor beta chains from the same sample are listed, as sequenced in a study of vaccination effects on CD4 cells after COVID-19. No cognate antigen is known for these TCRs. Sequencing followed a ViraFEST assay step that expanded antigen-specific CD4+ T cells with viral peptide pools. Isolating CD4+ T cells followed around nine days of culture. None of these healthy vaccinees had been infected with SARS-CoV-2 before vaccination. Clones were read by immunoSEQ multiplex PCR, and TCRdb kept only the in-frame ones, dropping some. The sample yields tens of thousands of clones, over 70% seen once. The material was CD4+ T cells from PBMCs cultured with SARS-CoV-2 spike peptides, obtained before COVID-19 vaccination. The receptors here all came from a human donor who received a COVID-19 vaccine.

V and J are TRBV28 and TRBJ2-7; TRBD2 is a possible D gene (7 bases). The CDR3 is made up of 14 amino acids. Trimming pared 5 bases from V and 2 bases from J, leaving 13 bases between. CDR1 is MDHEN and CDR2 is SYDVKM in the germline V gene. The CDR3 spells CASSPRGGAYEQYV. The CDR3 region has the DNA TGTGCCAGCAGTCCCCGAGGGGGGGCCTACGAGCAGTACGTC.

This clone was recorded a few times. The chain couples TRBV7-9 to TRBJ2-2; 11 bases are shared with TRBD1. V lost 4 bases and J lost 3; bases outside the gene matches: 4. CDR3 size: 16 residues. CDR1 and CDR2 (germline): SEHNR, FQNEAQ (reference sequence). The CDR3 DNA sequence: TGTGCCAGCAGCTCTAGGGACAGGGGGGACACCGGGGAGCTGTTTTTT. Encoded protein: CASSSRDRGDTGELFF.

Here the CDR3 DNA reads TGCGCCAGCAGCTTGGACGGACAGGATGGCTACACCTTC. It is translated as CASSLDGQDGYTF. The chain links TRBV5-1 to TRBJ1-2, with 7 bases matching TRBD1. This CDR3 has 13 residues. V dropped 0 bases and J dropped 6; count of bases not matched to a gene: 2. The V gene's germline CDR1 is SGHRS and CDR2 YFSETQ.

The J gene is TRBJ2-1, the V gene TRBV27, with 12 bases fitting TRBD1. With 5 bases clipped from V and 10 bases from J, the junction kept 12 bases outside the gene matches. This CDR3 comprises 16 residues. Germline assignment: CDR1 MNHEY and CDR2 SMNVEV (reference sequence). DNA for the CDR3: TGTGCCAGCAGTCTACGGGACAGGGGGCTACAAGGGGAGCAGTTCTTC. As protein: CASSLRDRGLQGEQFF.